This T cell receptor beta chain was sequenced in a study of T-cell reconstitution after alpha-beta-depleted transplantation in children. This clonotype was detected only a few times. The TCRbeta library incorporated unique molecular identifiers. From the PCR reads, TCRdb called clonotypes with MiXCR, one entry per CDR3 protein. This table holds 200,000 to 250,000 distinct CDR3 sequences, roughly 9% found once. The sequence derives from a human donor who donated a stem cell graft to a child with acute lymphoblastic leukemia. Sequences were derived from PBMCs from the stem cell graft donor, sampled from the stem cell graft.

Here the CDR3 DNA reads TGCGCCAGCAGCCAGTCACAGGAGGCGAACACTGAAGCTTTCTTT. This sequence encodes CASSQSQEANTEAFF. The chain joins TRBV4-1 to TRBJ1-1, with TRBD1 as a possible D gene (5 bases). The CDR3 extends over 15 amino acids. Germline V CDR1 and CDR2: MGHRA, YSYEKL. V shed 3 bases and J shed 1 base, with 12 bases lying between them.